This paragraph covers one TCR beta chain sequence. Per the germline V gene, CDR1 is LGHNA and CDR2 is YNFKEQ. The CDR3 consists of 12 residues. V lost 0 bases to trimming and J lost 11 bases, with 10 bases between them. The sample originates from a study of blood T cells in healthy people across ages. Primers used in a second PCR of roughly 6 to 11 cycles were a sample-barcoded 5' primer and a J-beta primer mix. TCRdb processed the 5' RACE reads anew with MiXCR; each CDR3 protein has one entry. The table has about 380,000 distinct CDR3 sequences, more than 45% seen once. The TCR sequence derives from a man aged 55 to 70 in good health. Sequencing was performed on blood. J is TRBJ2-5 and V is TRBV4-2; D might be TRBD1 (5 bases). CDR3 region: CASSQEGPVQYF. CDR3 in DNA: TGTGCCAGCAGCCAAGAGGGGCCCGTGCAGTACTTC.